The 9 T cell receptor beta chains in this list originate from one sample, sequenced in a study of blood T cell repertoires in COVID-19. Clones were read by immunoSEQ multiplex PCR, and TCRdb kept only the in-frame ones, dropping some. The repertoire holds 280,000 or so clones, with 70% to 90% as singletons. The specimen sequenced was peripheral blood. The origin of the receptors is a man younger than 30 with active or convalescent COVID-19.

A few counts support this clone. The rearrangement links TRBV29-1 to TRBJ1-2; D is perhaps TRBD1 (5 bases). Between the trimmed V and J ends, which lost 6 bases and 2 bases, there was a span of 19 bases. The V gene's germline CDR1 is SQVTM and CDR2 ANQGSEA. The CDR3 length is 15 residues. The CDR3 DNA follows: TGCAGCGTCGCGTCGGGGGGATCGAAAAACTATGGCTACACCTTC. This gives the protein CSVASGGSKNYGYTF.

A single count supports this clone. This chain uses TRBV10-1 with TRBJ2-2; 11 bases agree with TRBD1. Germline values: CDR1 WNHNN, CDR2 SYGVQD (reference sequence). V was clipped by 2 bases and J by 4 bases; unmatched bases: 12. The CDR3 is 19 amino acids. CDR3 bases: TGCGCCAGCAGTGAGGGAACTAAGGCCGGGACAGGGGGCACCGGGGAGCTGTTTTTT. It specifies CASSEGTKAGTGGTGELFF.

The rearrangement uses TRBV7-9 and TRBJ2-5, with 11 bases matching TRBD1. Germline V CDR1 and CDR2: SEHNR, FQNEAQ (reference sequence). The CDR3 extends over 12 amino acids. V shed 6 bases and J 14 bases; nucleotides not matched to a gene: 8. The CDR3 sequence is CASSSGGQGVYF. Written as DNA, the CDR3 is TGTGCCAGCAGTTCAGGGGGACAGGGGGTATACTTC.

The V gene is TRBV6-5, the J gene TRBJ1-2; D unresolved. This CDR3 is 15 amino acids long. Per the germline V gene, CDR1 is MNHEY and CDR2 is SVGAGI. V gave up 6 bases and J gave up 4 bases, with 18 bases separating them. CDR3 residues: CASSGPDLEGYGYTF. CDR3 in DNA: TGTGCCAGCAGCGGTCCGGATCTGGAGGGCTATGGCTACACCTTC.

The V and J genes are TRBV12-5 and TRBJ2-7; 8 nucleotides match TRBD2. This CDR3 contains 14 residues. Trimming removed 5 bases from V and 2 bases from J; junction bases left unmatched: 5. The germline V gene encodes CDR1 LGHNT and CDR2 FRNRAP. The DNA of the CDR3 is TGTGCTAGTGGTGCCTCGGGGGGGGCCTACGAGCAGTACTTC. It codes for CASGASGGAYEQYF.

CDR3 DNA sequence: TGCGCCAGCAGCTGGGGGGGTAGCACAGATACGCAGTATTTT. It encodes CASSWGGSTDTQYF. V gene TRBV5-1 combines with J gene TRBJ2-3, with TRBD2 identical over 7 bases. V trimming: 3 bases; J trimming: 0 bases; junction bases outside the gene matches: 1. This CDR3 is 14 amino acids long. Germline V gene sequence: CDR1 SGHRS, CDR2 YFSETQ.

A single count supports this clone. This chain links TRBV5-6 with TRBJ1-1; unclear D gene. Germline loops: CDR1 SGHDT, CDR2 YYEEEE. The CDR3 runs 14 residues. V was trimmed by 5 bases and J by 0 bases, leaving 11 bases between them. The CDR3 DNA reads TGTGCCAGCAGGGAACAGAGCATGAACACTGAAGCTTTCTTT. Its translation is CASREQSMNTEAFF.

The chain couples TRBV11-2 to TRBJ2-1; D is perhaps TRBD1 (6 bases). Germline loops: CDR1 SGHAT, CDR2 FQNNGV. Deletions cut 7 bases from V and 0 bases from J, with 13 bases between. This CDR3 contains 15 residues. The CDR3 spells CASNYREPSYNEQFF. CDR3 nucleotide sequence: TGTGCCAGCAACTACAGGGAGCCCTCCTACAATGAGCAGTTCTTC.

The CDR3 coding sequence is TGTGCCAGCAGCTTGGAAGCAGGGCGGACTGAAGCTTTCTTT. It translates to CASSLEAGRTEAFF. The V call is TRBV5-5, the J call TRBJ1-1, with a tentative D call TRBD1 (5 bases). Germline lookup yields CDR1 SGHKS and CDR2 YYEKEE (reference sequence). V was clipped by 0 bases and J by 5 bases, with 11 bases between them. CDR3 size: 14 residues. The variable domain in full, completed from reference TRBV5-5 and TRBJ1-1, reads DAGVTQSPTHLIKTRGQQVTLRCSPISGHKSVSWYQQVLGQGPQFIFQYYEKEERGRGNFPDRFSARQFPNYSSELNVNALLLGDSALYLCASSLEAGRTEAFFGQGTRLTVV.